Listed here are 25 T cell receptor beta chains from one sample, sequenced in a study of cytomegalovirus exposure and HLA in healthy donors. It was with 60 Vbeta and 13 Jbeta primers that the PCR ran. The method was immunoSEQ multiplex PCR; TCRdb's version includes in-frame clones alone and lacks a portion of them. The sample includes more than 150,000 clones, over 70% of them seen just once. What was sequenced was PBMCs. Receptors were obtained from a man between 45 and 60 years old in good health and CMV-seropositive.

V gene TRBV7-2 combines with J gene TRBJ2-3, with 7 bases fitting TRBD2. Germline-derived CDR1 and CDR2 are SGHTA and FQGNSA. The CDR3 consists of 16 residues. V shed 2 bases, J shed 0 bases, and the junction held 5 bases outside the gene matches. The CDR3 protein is CASSLLGRGSTDTQYF. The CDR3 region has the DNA TGTGCCAGCAGCTTATTGGGGCGGGGGAGCACAGATACGCAGTATTTT.

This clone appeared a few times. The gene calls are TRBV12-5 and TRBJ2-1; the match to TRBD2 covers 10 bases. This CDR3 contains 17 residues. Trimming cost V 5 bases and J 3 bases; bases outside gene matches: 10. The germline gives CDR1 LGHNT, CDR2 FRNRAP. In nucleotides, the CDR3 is TGTGCTAGTGGTGTCTCTAGCGGGAGTTTTTTCTACAATGAGCAGTTCTTC. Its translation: CASGVSSGSFFYNEQFF.

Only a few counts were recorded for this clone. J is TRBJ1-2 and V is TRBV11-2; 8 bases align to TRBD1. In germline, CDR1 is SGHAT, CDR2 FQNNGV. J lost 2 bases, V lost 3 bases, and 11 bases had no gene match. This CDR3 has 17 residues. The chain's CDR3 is CASSLNFGQGLNYGYTF. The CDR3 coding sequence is TGTGCCAGCAGCTTGAACTTCGGACAGGGCTTAAACTATGGCTACACCTTC.

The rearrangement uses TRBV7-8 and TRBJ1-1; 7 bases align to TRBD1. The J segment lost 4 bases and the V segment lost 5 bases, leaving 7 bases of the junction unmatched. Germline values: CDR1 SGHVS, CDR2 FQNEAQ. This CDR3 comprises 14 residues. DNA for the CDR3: TGTGCCAGCAGCCGCGACAGGGAAAGCACTGAAGCTTTCTTT. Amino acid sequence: CASSRDRESTEAFF.

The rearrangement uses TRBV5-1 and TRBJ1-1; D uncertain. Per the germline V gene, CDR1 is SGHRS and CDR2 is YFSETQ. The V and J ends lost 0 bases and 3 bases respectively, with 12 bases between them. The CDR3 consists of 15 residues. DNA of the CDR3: TGCGCCAGCAGCTTGGCCATATCCCAGGACACTGAAGCTTTCTTT. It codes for CASSLAISQDTEAFF. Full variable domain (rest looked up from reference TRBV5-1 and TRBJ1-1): KAGVTQTPRYLIKTRGQQVTLSCSPISGHRSVSWYQQTPGQGLQFLFEYFSETQRNKGNFPGRFSGRQFSNSRSEMNVSTLELGDSALYLCASSLAISQDTEAFFGQGTRLTVV.

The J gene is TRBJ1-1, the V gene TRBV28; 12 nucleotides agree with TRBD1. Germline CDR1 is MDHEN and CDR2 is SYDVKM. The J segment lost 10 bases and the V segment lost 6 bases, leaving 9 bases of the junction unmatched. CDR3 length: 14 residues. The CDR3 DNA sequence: TGTGCCAGCAGACAAACGGGACAGGGGGCCGGAGCTTTCTTT. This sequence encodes CASRQTGQGAGAFF.

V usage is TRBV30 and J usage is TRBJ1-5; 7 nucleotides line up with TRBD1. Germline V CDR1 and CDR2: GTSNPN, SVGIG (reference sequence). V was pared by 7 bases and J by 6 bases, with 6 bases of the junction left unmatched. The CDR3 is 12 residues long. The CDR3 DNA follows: TGTGCCTTTGGGCAGGGGGGTCAGCCCCAGCATTTT. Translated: CAFGQGGQPQHF.

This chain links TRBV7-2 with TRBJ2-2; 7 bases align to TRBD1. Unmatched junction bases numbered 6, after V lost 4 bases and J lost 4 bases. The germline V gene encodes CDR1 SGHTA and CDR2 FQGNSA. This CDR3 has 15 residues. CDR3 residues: CASSSSTGTTGELFF. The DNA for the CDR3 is TGTGCCAGCAGCTCATCGACAGGGACCACCGGGGAGCTGTTTTTT.

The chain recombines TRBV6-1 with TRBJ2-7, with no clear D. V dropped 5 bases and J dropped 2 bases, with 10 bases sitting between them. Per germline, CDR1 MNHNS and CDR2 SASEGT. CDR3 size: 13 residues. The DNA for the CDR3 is TGTGCCAGCAGTTTTGCGGTGACCTACGAGCAGTACTTC. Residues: CASSFAVTYEQYF.

The CDR3 DNA reads as TGCGCCAGCAGCCCCACCCCTCAACTAGCGGGGGGCACAGATACGCAGTATTTT. This sequence encodes CASSPTPQLAGGTDTQYF. The chain combines TRBV4-1 with TRBJ2-3; 11 bases align to TRBD2. The CDR3 loop spans 18 amino acids. V dropped 4 bases and J dropped 1; count of bases not matched to a gene: 10. Germline V gene sequence: CDR1 MGHRA, CDR2 YSYEKL.

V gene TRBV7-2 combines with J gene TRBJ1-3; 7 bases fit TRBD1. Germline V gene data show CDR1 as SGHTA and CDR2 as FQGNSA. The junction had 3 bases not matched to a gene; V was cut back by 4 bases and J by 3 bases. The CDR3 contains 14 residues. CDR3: CASSSGQVGNTIYF. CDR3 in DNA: TGTGCCAGCAGCTCAGGACAGGTTGGAAACACCATATATTTT.

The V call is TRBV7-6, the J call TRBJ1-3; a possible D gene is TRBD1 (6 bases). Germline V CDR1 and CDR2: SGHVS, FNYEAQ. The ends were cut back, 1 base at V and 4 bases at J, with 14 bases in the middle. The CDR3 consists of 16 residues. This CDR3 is CASSLVYRDNGNTIYF. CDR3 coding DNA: TGTGCCAGCAGCTTAGTATACAGGGATAACGGAAACACCATATATTTT. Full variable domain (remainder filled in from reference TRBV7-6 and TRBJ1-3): GAGVSQSPRYKVTKRGQDVALRCDPISGHVSLYWYRQALGQGPEFLTYFNYEAQQDKSGLPNDRFSAERPEGSISTLTIQRTEQRDSAMYRCASSLVYRDNGNTIYFGEGSWLTVV.

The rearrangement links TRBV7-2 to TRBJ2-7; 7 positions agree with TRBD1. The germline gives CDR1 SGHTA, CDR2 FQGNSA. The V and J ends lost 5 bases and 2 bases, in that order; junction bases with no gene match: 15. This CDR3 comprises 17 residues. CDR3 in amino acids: CASSPFPTGVVTYEQYF. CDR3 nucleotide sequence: TGTGCCAGCAGCCCGTTCCCTACAGGGGTTGTAACCTACGAGCAGTACTTC. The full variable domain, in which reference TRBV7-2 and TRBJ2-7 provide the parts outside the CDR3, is GAGVSQSPSNKVTEKGKDVELRCDPISGHTALYWYRQSLGQGLEFLIYFQGNSAPDKSGLPSDRFSAERTGGSVSTLTIQRTQQEDSAVYLCASSPFPTGVVTYEQYFGPGTRLTVT.

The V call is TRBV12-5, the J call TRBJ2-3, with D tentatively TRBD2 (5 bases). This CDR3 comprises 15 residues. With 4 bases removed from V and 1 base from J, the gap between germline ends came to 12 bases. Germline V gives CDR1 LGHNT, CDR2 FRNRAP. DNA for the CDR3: TGTGCTAGTGGTTCCGAGGGATTCGGCACAGATACGCAGTATTTT. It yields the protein CASGSEGFGTDTQYF. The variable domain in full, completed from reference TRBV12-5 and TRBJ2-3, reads DARVTQTPRHKVTEMGQEVTMRCQPILGHNTVFWYRQTMMQGLELLAYFRNRAPLDDSGMPKDRFSAEMPDATLATLKIQPSEPRDSAVYFCASGSEGFGTDTQYFGPGTRLTVL.

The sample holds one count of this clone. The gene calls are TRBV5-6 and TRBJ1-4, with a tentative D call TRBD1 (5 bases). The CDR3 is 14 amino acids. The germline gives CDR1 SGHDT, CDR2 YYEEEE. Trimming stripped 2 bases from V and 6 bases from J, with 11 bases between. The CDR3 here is CASSFRALDEKLFF. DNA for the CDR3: TGTGCCAGCAGCTTCAGGGCCTTGGATGAAAAACTGTTTTTT. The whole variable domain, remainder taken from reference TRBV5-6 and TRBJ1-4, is DAGVTQSPTHLIKTRGQQVTLRCSPKSGHDTVSWYQQALGQGPQFIFQYYEEEERQRGNFPDRFSGHQFPNYSSELNVNALLLGDSALYLCASSFRALDEKLFFGSGTQLSVL.

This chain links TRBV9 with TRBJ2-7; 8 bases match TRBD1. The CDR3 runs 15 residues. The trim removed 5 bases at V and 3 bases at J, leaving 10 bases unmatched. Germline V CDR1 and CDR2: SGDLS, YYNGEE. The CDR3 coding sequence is TGTGCCAGCAGTCATAAATCGACAGGGGTCTACGAGCAGTACTTC. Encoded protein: CASSHKSTGVYEQYF.

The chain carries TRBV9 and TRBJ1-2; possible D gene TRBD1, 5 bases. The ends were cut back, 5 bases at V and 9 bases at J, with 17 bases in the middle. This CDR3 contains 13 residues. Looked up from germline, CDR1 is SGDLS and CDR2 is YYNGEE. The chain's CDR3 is CASSSLVLDSYTF. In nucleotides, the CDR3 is TGTGCCAGCAGTTCCCTGGTTTTGGACAGCTACACCTTC.

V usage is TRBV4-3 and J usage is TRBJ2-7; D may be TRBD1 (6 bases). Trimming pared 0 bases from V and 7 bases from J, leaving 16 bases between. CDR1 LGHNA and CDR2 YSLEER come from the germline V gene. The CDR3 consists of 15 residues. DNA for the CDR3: TGCGCCAGCAGCCAAGATCAGACAGGCTTAAGGGAGCAGTACTTC. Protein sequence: CASSQDQTGLREQYF.

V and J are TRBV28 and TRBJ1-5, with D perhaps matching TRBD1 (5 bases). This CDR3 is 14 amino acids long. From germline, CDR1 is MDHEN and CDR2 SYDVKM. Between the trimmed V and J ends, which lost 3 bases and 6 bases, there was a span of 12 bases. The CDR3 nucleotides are TGTGCCAGCAGTTTCGGCAGGGCAGGTCAGCCCCAGCATTTT. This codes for CASSFGRAGQPQHF.

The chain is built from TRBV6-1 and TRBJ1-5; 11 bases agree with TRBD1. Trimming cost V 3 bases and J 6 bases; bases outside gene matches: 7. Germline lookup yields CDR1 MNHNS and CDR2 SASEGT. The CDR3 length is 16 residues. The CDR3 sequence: CASSEAWTGGFQPQHF. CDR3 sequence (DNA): TGTGCCAGCAGTGAGGCCTGGACAGGGGGCTTTCAGCCCCAGCATTTT.

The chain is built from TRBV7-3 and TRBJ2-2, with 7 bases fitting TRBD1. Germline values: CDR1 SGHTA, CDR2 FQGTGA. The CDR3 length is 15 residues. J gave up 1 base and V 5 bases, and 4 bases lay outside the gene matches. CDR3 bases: TGTGCCAGCAGCCCGGGACAGAAGAACACCGGGGAGCTGTTTTTT. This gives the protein CASSPGQKNTGELFF.

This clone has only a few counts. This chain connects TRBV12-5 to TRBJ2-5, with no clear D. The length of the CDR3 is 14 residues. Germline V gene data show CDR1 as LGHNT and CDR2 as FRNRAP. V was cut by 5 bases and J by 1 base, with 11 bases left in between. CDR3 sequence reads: CASGHGSPQETQYF. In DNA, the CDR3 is TGTGCTAGTGGTCACGGGTCTCCCCAAGAGACCCAGTACTTC. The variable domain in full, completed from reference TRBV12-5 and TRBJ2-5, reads DARVTQTPRHKVTEMGQEVTMRCQPILGHNTVFWYRQTMMQGLELLAYFRNRAPLDDSGMPKDRFSAEMPDATLATLKIQPSEPRDSAVYFCASGHGSPQETQYFGPGTRLLVL.

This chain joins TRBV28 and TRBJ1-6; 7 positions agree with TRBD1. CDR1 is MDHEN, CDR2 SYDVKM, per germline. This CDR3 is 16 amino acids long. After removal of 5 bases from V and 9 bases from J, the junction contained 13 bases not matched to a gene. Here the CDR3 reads CASSLRGRGPGSPLHF. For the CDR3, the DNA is TGTGCCAGCAGTCTCCGCGGGAGGGGGCCGGGTTCACCCCTCCACTTT.

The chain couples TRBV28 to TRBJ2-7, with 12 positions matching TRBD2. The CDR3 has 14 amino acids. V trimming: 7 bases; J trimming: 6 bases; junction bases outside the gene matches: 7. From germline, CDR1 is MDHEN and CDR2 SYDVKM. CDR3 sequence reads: CASTFRLAGVEQYF. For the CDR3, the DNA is TGTGCCAGCACTTTCCGACTAGCGGGAGTCGAGCAGTACTTC.

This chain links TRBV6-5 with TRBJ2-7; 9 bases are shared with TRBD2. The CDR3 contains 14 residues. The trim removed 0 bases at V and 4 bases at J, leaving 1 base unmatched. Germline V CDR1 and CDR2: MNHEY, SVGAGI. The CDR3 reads CASSYSSGRYEQYF. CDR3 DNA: TGTGCCAGCAGTTACTCCAGCGGGAGGTACGAGCAGTACTTC.